This record looks at one T cell receptor (beta chain) sequence and its context. These data belong to a study of blood T cell repertoires in COVID-19. For the study at large: The United States, Italy and Spain supplied acute and convalescent COVID-19 samples.

Participant ages covered about 18 to 100 years across 20 to 25 US areas. Using immunoSEQ multiplex PCR, the repertoire was profiled, and TCRdb retains in-frame clones only, with some absent. The sample shows roughly 250,000 clones, more than 75% of them seen only once. This CDR3 is 15 amino acids long. Germline CDR1 LNHDA, CDR2 SQIVND (reference sequence). V lost 7 bases to trimming and J lost 5 bases; unmatched junction nucleotides: 9. The sequence was obtained from a middle-aged woman with acute COVID-19. The material sequenced was PBMCs or T cells enriched from blood (not recorded which). The J gene is TRBJ2-2, the V gene TRBV19; 8 bases agree with TRBD2. CDR3 nucleotides: TGTGCCAGTAAAATTCGGGGACTAGGGACCGGGGAGCTGTTTTTT. This sequence encodes CASKIRGLGTGELFF.